One TCR beta chain is described in this entry. Antigen specificity is unknown. The CDR3 extends over 13 amino acids. CDR1 GTSNPN and CDR2 SVGIG come from the germline V gene (reference sequence). V shed 2 bases and J shed 5 bases, with 13 bases lying between them. This specimen comes from a study of T-cell memory formation after mild COVID-19. About the research overall: Largely, the TCR clusters proved donor specific.

It was 5'RACE with constant-segment primers that produced the TCR alpha and TCR beta cDNA libraries, which carried sample barcodes and UMIs. TCRdb recomputed calls from the 5' RACE reads with MiXCR, one row per CDR3 protein. The repertoire holds a few hundred thousand distinct CDR3 sequences, with about 23% as singletons. Study-wide points: That cross-reactive memory joined was suggested by some responding clones appearing in pre-infection memory.

The receptor was isolated from an adult woman who had mild COVID-19 (a few samples of this study predate the infection). Cell type and time point are not known. The sequenced sample was PBMCs or a T cell subset sorted from them (not recorded which). V and J are TRBV30 and TRBJ2-7; the D is unclear. The CDR3 DNA sequence: TGTGCCTGGAGTAAGGTCAGCCCCAACGAGCAGTACTTC. This encodes CAWSKVSPNEQYF.